Given below is one T cell receptor beta chain in context. Its cognate antigen has yet to be identified. Base qualities are not provided; no much larger clone lies one nucleotide away. To identify antigen-specific CD4+ T cell clonotypes by their expansion, the ViraFEST assay first stimulated PBMC with viral peptide pools and then applied TCR sequencing. After about 10 days of culture, CD4+ T cells were isolated with the EasySep CD4+ T cell isolation kit. PCR-confirmed SARS-CoV-2 infection had occurred in convalescent patients between March and December 2020, before the Alpha, Beta and Delta variants emerged in the United States. A few million PBMC per well were cultured with about 9 ug/ml peptides in IMDM containing around 5% human AB serum, around 10 IU/ml IL-2 and gentamicin. On days 3 and 7, half of the culture medium was replaced with fresh IL-2-containing medium. Unless otherwise noted, each peptide stimulation condition was cultured in triplicate wells. PBMC were separated from whole blood using Ficoll-Paque Plus gradient centrifugation and were then either cryopreserved at -140C or used fresh. Genomic DNA was extracted from cultured CD4+ T cells with the QIAamp micro DNA kit.

As encoded in the germline V gene (reference sequence), CDR1 is DFQATT while CDR2 is SNEGSKA. The CDR3 holds 15 amino acids from the cysteine to the phenylalanine. The CDR3 DNA has 45 bases and is translated from base 1. Germline trimming: 3 bases from V, 3 bases from J; junction bases outside gene matches: 5. This record comes from a study of vaccination effects on CD4 cells after COVID-19 (dated by TCRdb to between 2022 and 2023). Context from the whole study: Participants received two doses of either the BNT162b2 or the mRNA-1273 mRNA SARS-CoV-2 vaccine. Pre-vaccine samples from a couple of convalescent patients were drawn 16 days and one week before the first dose, 142 and 148 days after COVID-19 diagnosis. The full study included 10 to 11 COVID-19 convalescent patients and a handful of SARS-CoV-2-naive healthy vaccine recipients. Cultures from other donors in the study were sequenced using the Oncomine TCR Beta short-read assay on an Illumina iSeq 100. SARS-CoV-2 spike-specific CD4+ TCR repertoires were compared before and after mRNA vaccination in COVID-19 convalescent patients and in infection-naive vaccine recipients. The study at large found these results: For convalescent patients, new clones induced by the vaccine made up most of the post-vaccine spike-reactive repertoire, and these new clones were largely distinct from the clones induced by infection. The study was limited by a small number of convalescent patients, and early post-infection timepoints were lacking. Clones induced by infection and clones induced by vaccination both contracted markedly at late timepoints after vaccination, which fits with T cell responses waning over time.

Library prep was done by the immunoSEQ multiplex PCR assay. DNA from the CD4+ T cells that had been cultured and isolated underwent TCR beta CDR3 sequencing. The authors' pipeline ran thus. Non-productive TCR sequences were discarded, and reads were trimmed to the CDR3 region, with only CDR3s of 7 or more amino acids retained. Antigen-specific clonotypes were identified using the MANAFEST web app by comparison of expansion in peptide wells against reference cultures. Positive clones required FDR<0.05 expansion versus reference and all other wells, odds ratio above 5, and frequency above 0.1% in two replicate wells. A clonotype was called cross-reactive if it was significantly expanded both in SARS-CoV-2 spike wells and in at least one common cold coronavirus spike condition. Levenshtein distance calculated with the stringdist R package was used to assess CDR3 similarity, and unrooted trees were constructed with ape in R 3.6.1. Imported from immuneACCESS, the table was reduced by TCRdb to in-frame sequences with V and J called. These copies leave out some clones; in studies compared against another copy, an unresolved V gene accounts for under half, and the cause of the remainder is not known. The V and J calls and clone size were taken over from that table, and D and trimming were inferred from the DNA. This sample gives tens of thousands of clones in total; around 75% of them show up just once. Of the sample, 30% to 40% falls within the top ten clones.

The sequences come from CD4+ T cells from PBMCs cultured with a peptide pool, collected before COVID-19 vaccination. This chain is built from TRBV20-1 and TRBJ2-1; the junction holds 10 bases that match TRBD2. This clonotype was sampled from a human donor who had a prior SARS-CoV-2 infection. The CDR3: CSASTAGGYYNEQFF. The DNA reads TGCAGTGCTAGTACAGCGGGGGGGTACTACAATGAGCAGTTCTTC.